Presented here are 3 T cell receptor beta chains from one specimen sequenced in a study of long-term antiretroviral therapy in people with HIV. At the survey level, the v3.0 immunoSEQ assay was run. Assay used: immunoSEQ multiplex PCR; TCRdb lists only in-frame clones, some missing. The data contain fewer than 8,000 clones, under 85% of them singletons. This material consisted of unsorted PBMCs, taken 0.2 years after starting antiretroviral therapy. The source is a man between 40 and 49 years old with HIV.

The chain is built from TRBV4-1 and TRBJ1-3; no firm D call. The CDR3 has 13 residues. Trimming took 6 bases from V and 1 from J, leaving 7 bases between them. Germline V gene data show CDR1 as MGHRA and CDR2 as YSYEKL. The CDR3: CASSRDSGNTIYF. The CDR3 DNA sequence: TGCGCCAGCAGTAGGGATTCTGGAAACACCATATATTTT.

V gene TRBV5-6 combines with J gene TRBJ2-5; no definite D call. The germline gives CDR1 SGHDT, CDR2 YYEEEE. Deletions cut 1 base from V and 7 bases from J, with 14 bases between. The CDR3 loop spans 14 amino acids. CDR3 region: CASSLRLDPGTQYF. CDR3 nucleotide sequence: TGTGCCAGCAGCTTGAGACTGGATCCTGGGACCCAGTACTTC.

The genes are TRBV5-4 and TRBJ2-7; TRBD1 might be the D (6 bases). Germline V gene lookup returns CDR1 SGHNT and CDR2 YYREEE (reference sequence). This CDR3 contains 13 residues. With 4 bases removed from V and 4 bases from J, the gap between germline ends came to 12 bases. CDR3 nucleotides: TGTGCCAGCAGCCTATCACAGGGTTACGAGCAGTACTTC. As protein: CASSLSQGYEQYF.